This record looks at one T cell receptor beta chain sequence and its context. This clonotype has a count of ten or more. The clone's antigen remains unknown. Qualities for individual bases were not recorded, and no much larger clone is one base off. The sample is drawn from a study of spatial heterogeneity in lung cancer (dated by TCRdb to the late 2010s). For the study in its entirety: Beta-chain transcripts were consistently detected in greater numbers than alpha-chain transcripts, which likely reflected higher beta-chain transcript abundance. In tumor regions, TCR transcript counts showed a strong correlation with a T cell transcriptional module score derived from matched bulk RNA-seq. In the raw uncorrected reads, each unique combination of TCR and UMI appeared more than ten times on average. In non-small cell lung cancer, the study made a quantitative comparison of TCR alpha and beta repertoires among multiple tumor regions, matched nontumor lung and blood. The study linked features of the TCR repertoire to counts of nonsynonymous mutations, which were determined by whole-exome sequencing of tumor tissue. Both alpha and beta chains were TCR-sequenced in approximately 200 tumor regions, about 69 matched nontumor lung samples and around 50 PBMC samples obtained at surgery.

What the study reported, not specific to this receptor: TCR-seq was estimated to cover only roughly 7% of tumor T cells for alpha chains and roughly 12% for beta chains. The tumor nonsynonymous mutation count correlated with the number of expanded alpha and beta TCRs within the tumor. Confirming at a functional level the hypothesis that regional TCRs recognize regional mutations was considered to require additional single-cell paired TCR alpha and beta sequencing. The count of ubiquitous expanded TCRs correlated with the count of ubiquitous nonsynonymous mutations, and the count of regional expanded TCRs correlated with the count of regional nonsynonymous mutations.

In the paper's terms, the time point label means: sample taken at primary tumor resection. The donors were more than 65 patients from the lung TRACERx cohort who had early-stage, untreated non-small cell lung cancer. TCR sequencing used whole RNA extracted from tumor and nontumor lung tissue, or from cryopreserved PBMC samples, without cell sorting. Patients were selected for TCR sequencing only if sufficient RNA was available from at least two tumor regions. Tumor and adjacent nontumor lung specimens were reviewed by a lung pathologist before selection. The receptor library was made with 5' RACE. This sample was sequenced with a NextSeq 500. In the TCR library protocol, a unique molecular identifier was attached to each TCR cDNA molecule so that PCR and sequencing errors could be corrected. The original pipeline was this. TCR identification, UMI-based error correction and CDR3 extraction were performed with Decombinator tools. Expanded TCRs were defined as those above a frequency of 2 per 1,000, corresponding to the top 1% of the tumor frequency distribution. Expanded tumor TCRs statistically deemed absent (corrected P<0.05) from at least one tumor region were classed as regional, and all other expanded tumor TCRs were classed as ubiquitous. Renyi diversity was calculated using the R vegan package after each repertoire was subsampled 100 times to 5,000 TCRs. To build CDR3 similarity networks, amino acid triplet string-kernel similarity was used, and CDR3s were connected when their pairwise similarity was above 0.82. TCRdb trimmed public reads at Q25 via fastp, called clones via MiXCR and kept in-frame beta chains. Every distinct CDR3 protein forms one entry, paired with its most common genes and DNA. TCRdb's processing, not the authors', yielded these V and J calls. The sample data list about 100,000 distinct CDR3 sequences, and 3.5% to 5% of these were observed just once. The biggest ten clones account for 21% of the sample.

Here V drops 4 bases and J drops 4 bases, and the junction holds 6 bases not matched to any gene. From the cysteine up to the phenylalanine, the CDR3 has a length of 14 residues. The DNA shown is the 42-base CDR3, in frame from base 1. Sequences SGHRS (CDR1) and YFSETQ (CDR2) are obtained from the germline V gene. This specimen was lung tumor tissue, taken at surgery. This sequence uses TRBV5-1 and TRBJ1-1, with 8 bases matching TRBD1. This sequence was found in a male donor with early-stage non-small cell lung cancer. The nucleotide sequence reads as follows: TGCGCCAGCAGCCCTAAAACAGGGGGCACTGAAGCTTTCTTT. This codes for CASSPKTGGTEAFF.